The T cell receptor (beta chain) under discussion was sequenced for a study of human T cells and chemical hapten exposure. Study summary: Diagnoses of alopecia areata, totalis or universalis occurred in mostly female patients. Study-wide findings and caveats: No alteration of TCRs above 1 in 1000 frequency was seen with DPC sensitization. Patch test score showed a positive correlation with PT1 expanded TCR counts.

The CDR3 has 13 residues. Trimming left V 3 bases short and J 6 bases short, with 11 bases between. Germline loops: CDR1 LGHDT, CDR2 YNNKEL (reference sequence). This clonotype was seen repeatedly, ten times or more. Its antigen is unidentified. As for time point: patch test 3, about 24 weeks after DPC sensitization. Treatment: therapeutic diphenylcyclopropenone sensitization with weekly scalp DPC. Sequencing started from total RNA isolated from unfractionated whole blood. Via MiXCR, TCRdb re-called the RACE reads, giving one row per CDR3 protein. The table shows around 27,000 distinct CDR3 sequences, with about 5.6% occurring only once.

The chain is built from TRBV3-1 and TRBJ2-5; D may correspond to TRBD1 or TRBD2 (5 bases each). The starting material was whole blood, obtained in connection with sensitization to the hapten diphenylcyclopropenone (DPC). The clonotype originates from a man under 40 with alopecia areata. Some clones in this sample may be carry-over from other donors' samples. The CDR3, as DNA: TGTGCCAGCAGCCAGGGCAGGGACCAGACCCAGTACTTC. Amino acids: CASSQGRDQTQYF.